This T cell receptor beta chain was captured by sequencing in a study of T cell responses to AZD1222 COVID-19 vaccine. TCRdb's copy holds only in-frame clones and misses some; the assay was immunoSEQ multiplex PCR. The top ten clones hold around 5.3% of a sample with approximately 120,000 clones, roughly 86% of them seen once. CDR3 length: 14 residues. Germline V gene lookup returns CDR1 SGHKS and CDR2 YYEKEE (reference sequence). With 3 bases removed from V and 7 bases from J, the gap between germline ends came to 13 bases. The sequence came from an adult who received the AZD1222 COVID-19 vaccine. Sequencing used peripheral blood, obtained 28 days after the second AZD1222 dose. The chain has TRBV5-5 and TRBJ1-4; D uncertain. CDR3 protein: CASSYRPSGEKLFF. In DNA form, the CDR3 reads TGTGCCAGCAGCTACCGGCCATCAGGTGAAAAACTGTTTTTT.